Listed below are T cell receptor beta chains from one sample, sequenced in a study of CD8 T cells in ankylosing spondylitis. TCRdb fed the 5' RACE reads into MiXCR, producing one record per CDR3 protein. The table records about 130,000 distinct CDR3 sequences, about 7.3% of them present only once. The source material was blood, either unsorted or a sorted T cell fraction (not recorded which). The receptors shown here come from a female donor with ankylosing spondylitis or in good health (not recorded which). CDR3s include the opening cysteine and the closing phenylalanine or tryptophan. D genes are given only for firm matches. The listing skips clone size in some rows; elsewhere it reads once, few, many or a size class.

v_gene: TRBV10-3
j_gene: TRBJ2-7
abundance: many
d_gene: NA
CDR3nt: TGTGCCATCAGTGAACGTCAGGGACTCTACGAGCAGTACTTC
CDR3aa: CAISERQGLYEQYF

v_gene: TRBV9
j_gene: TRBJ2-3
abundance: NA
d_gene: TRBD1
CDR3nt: TGTGCCAGCAGCAAACAGGGGGCGGCAGATACGCAGTATTTT
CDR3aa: CASSKQGAADTQYF

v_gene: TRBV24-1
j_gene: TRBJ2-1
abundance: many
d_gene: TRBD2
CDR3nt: TGTGCCACCAGGGCGACTAGCGGCGCATACAATGAGCAGTTCTTC
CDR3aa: CATRATSGAYNEQFF

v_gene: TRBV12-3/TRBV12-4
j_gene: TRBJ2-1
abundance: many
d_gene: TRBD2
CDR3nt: TGTGCCAGCAGGCCCCAGCGGGGAGGGGATGAGCAGTTCTTC
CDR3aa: CASRPQRGGDEQFF

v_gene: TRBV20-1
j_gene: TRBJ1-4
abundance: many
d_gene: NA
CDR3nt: TGCAGTGCTAGAGGGGGGGTTTCGGAAAAACTGTTTTTT
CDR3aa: CSARGGVSEKLFF

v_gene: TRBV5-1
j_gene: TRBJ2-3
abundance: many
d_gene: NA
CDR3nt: TGCGCCAGCAGCCCCAACCCTGCGGGGGATACGCAGTATTTT
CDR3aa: CASSPNPAGDTQYF

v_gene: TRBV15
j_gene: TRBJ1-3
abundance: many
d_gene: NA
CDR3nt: TGTGCCACCAGCAGATTAGGAAACACCATATATTTT
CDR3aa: CATSRLGNTIYF

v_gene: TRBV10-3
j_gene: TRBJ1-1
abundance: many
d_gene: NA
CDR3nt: TGTGCCATCAGTGAGACGGGGGATGAAGCTTTCTTT
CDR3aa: CAISETGDEAFF

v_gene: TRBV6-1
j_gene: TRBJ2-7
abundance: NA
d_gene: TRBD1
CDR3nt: TGTGCCAGCAGTCCCCGGGACAGCAGATCCTACGAGCAGTACTTC
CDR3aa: CASSPRDSRSYEQYF

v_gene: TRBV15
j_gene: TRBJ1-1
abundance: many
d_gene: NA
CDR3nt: TGTGCCACCAGCAGAGTCGGGGGAAGTGGATTCACTGAAGCTTTCTTT
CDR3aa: CATSRVGGSGFTEAFF

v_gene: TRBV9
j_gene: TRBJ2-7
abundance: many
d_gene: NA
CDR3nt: TGTGCCAGCAGCTCCGGGACGAGATCTTACGAGCAGTACTTC
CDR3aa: CASSSGTRSYEQYF

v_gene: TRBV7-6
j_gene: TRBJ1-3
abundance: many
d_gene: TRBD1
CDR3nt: TGTGCCAGCAGTTACGGACAGGGACTCTCTGGAAACACCATATATTTT
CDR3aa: CASSYGQGLSGNTIYF

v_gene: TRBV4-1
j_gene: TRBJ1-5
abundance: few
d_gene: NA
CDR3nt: TGCGCCAGCAGACAAGGGGTTCGTGCAGGGACGAATCAGCCCCAGCATTTT
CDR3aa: CASRQGVRAGTNQPQHF

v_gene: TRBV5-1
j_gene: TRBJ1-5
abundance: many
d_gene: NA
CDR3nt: TGCGCCAGCAGCGAGGACCATCTGGGTCAGCCCCAGCATTTT
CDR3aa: CASSEDHLGQPQHF

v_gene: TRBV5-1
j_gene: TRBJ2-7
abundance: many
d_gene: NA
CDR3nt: TGCGCCAGCAGCTTGGGGGGTGGGGGGAGCTACGAGCAGTACTTC
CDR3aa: CASSLGGGGSYEQYF

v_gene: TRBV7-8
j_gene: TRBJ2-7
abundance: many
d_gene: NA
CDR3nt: TGTGCCAGCAGCTCGACAGTGAGCTCCTACGAGCAGTACTTC
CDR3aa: CASSSTVSSYEQYF

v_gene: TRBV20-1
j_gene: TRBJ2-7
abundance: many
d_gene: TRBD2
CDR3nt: TGCAGTGCTCACCCGGGACTAGCTCTCTACGAGCAGTACTTC
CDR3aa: CSAHPGLALYEQYF

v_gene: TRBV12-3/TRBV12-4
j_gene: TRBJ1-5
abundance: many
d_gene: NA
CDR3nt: TGTGCCAGCAGTTTAGGGACAGTGGGAAGCAATCAGCCCCAGCATTTT
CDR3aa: CASSLGTVGSNQPQHF

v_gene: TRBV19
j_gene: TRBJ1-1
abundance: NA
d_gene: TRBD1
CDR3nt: TGTGCCAGTAGTGAGACAGGGGCCGCTTTCTCTGAAGCTTTCTTT
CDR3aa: CASSETGAAFSEAFF

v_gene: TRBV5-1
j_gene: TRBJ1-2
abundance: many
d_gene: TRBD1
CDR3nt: TGCGCCAGCACCCCATACCGACAGGGATCTAACTATGGCTACACCTTC
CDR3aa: CASTPYRQGSNYGYTF

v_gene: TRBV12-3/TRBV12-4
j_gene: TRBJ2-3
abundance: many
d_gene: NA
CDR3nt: TGTGCCAGCACCCTGGGACTTGAGGCTAGCACAGATACGCAGTATTTT
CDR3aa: CASTLGLEASTDTQYF

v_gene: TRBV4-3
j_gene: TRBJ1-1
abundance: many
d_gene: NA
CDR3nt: TGCGCCAGCAGCCAAGATGTTCTTTGGAACACTGAAGCTTTCTTT
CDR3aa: CASSQDVLWNTEAFF

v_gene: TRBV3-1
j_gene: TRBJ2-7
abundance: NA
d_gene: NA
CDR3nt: TGTGCCAGCAGCCAAGATAGCCAGGGGTTGGCCGAGCAGTACTTC
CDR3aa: CASSQDSQGLAEQYF

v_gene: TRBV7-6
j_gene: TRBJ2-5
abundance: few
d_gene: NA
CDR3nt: TGTGCCAGCAGCTTAGCTACGGGCTTGGGAGAGACCCAGTACTTC
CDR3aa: CASSLATGLGETQYF

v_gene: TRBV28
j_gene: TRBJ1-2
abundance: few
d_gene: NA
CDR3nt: TGTGCCCTCAGTTTAGAAGGGCCCAACTCCCTGCTTAACTATGGCTACACCTTC
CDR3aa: CALSLEGPNSLLNYGYTF

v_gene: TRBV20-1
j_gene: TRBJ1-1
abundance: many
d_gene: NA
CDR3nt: TGCAGTGCTAGTCCTAAAGAGGGAAGGGTAGTGGGGAACACTGAAGCTTTCTTT
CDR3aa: CSASPKEGRVVGNTEAFF

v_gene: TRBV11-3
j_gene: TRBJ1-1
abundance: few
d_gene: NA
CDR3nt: TGTGCCAGCAGCTTAGATGGGACACGACACACTGAAGCTTTCTTT
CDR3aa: CASSLDGTRHTEAFF

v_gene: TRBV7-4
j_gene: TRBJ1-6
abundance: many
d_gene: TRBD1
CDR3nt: TGTGCCAGCAGCTTAGAAACAGGGGCTAATTCACCCCTCCACTTT
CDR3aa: CASSLETGANSPLHF

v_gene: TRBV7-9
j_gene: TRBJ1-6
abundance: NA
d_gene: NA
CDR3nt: TGTGCCAGCAGCCCGCGGGGAGCTTATAATTCACCCCTCCACTTT
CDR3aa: CASSPRGAYNSPLHF

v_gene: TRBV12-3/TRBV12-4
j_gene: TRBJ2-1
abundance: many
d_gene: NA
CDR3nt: TGTGCCAGCAGTAGCCGGGACTCCGAGTTCTTC
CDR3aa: CASSSRDSEFF

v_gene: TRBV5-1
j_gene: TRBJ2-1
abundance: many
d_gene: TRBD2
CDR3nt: TGCGCCAGCAGCTTAAACGGGAGGGACAATGAGCAGTTCTTC
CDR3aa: CASSLNGRDNEQFF

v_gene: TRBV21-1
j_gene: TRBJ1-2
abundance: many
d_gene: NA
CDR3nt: TGTGCCAGCAGCTCACGGGGACAGATTGGCTACACCTTC
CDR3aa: CASSSRGQIGYTF